The 18 T cell receptor beta chains given below trace back to one sample, sequenced in a study of T cell responses to AZD1222 COVID-19 vaccine (dated by TCRdb to about 2021). The library was prepared using the immunoSEQ multiplex PCR assay. TCRdb mirrors the immuneACCESS table, restricted to in-frame sequences. Some clones are absent from its copies; in checked studies, under half trace to an unresolved V gene, and the reason for the others is unknown. This sample gives about 84,000 clones in total; 70% to 90% of them show up just once. About 1.6% of the sample belongs to the ten largest clones. This specimen's time point label, interpreted: baseline before first vaccination. The sample here was peripheral blood, taken on day 0 of AZD1222 vaccination. Receptors were obtained from an adult in good health.

The V and J genes are TRBV9 and TRBJ2-1, with D possibly matching TRBD1 (6 bases). V was clipped by 3 bases and J by 0 bases, with 13 bases between them. Germline CDR1 reads SGDLS; CDR2 reads YYNGEE. The CDR3 extends over 16 amino acids. CDR3 protein: CASSGTGMSSYNEQFF. CDR3 coding DNA: TGTGCCAGCAGCGGAACAGGGATGAGCTCCTACAATGAGCAGTTCTTC.

The chain employs TRBV7-8 and TRBJ1-2, with TRBD1 matching over 7 bases. The CDR3 is 15 residues long. Germline values: CDR1 SGHVS, CDR2 FQNEAQ. Losses at the gene ends were 5 bases for V and 3 bases for J; bases not matched to a gene: 9. CDR3 protein: CASSAGQAVDYGYTF. The CDR3 DNA reads as TGTGCCAGCAGCGCAGGACAGGCAGTAGACTATGGCTACACCTTC.

The V and J genes are TRBV18 and TRBJ2-1; tentatively, D is TRBD1 (6 bases). The germline V gene has CDR1 KGHSH and CDR2 LQKENI. The CDR3 runs to 16 residues. V was trimmed by 4 bases and J by 0 bases, leaving 13 bases between them. This CDR3 reads CASSQGTGSSYNEQFF. CDR3 nucleotide sequence: TGTGCCAGCTCACAGGGAACAGGGAGCTCCTACAATGAGCAGTTCTTC.

This clone was recorded a few times. The J gene is TRBJ1-3, the V gene TRBV19; 8 bases are shared with TRBD1. The CDR3 has 13 residues. V trimming: 8 bases; J trimming: 4 bases; junction bases outside the gene matches: 4. CDR1 and CDR2 from the germline V gene are LNHDA and SQIVND (reference sequence). CDR3 in amino acids: CASGQGRGNTIYF. The CDR3 DNA reads as TGTGCCAGTGGACAGGGACGGGGAAACACCATATATTTT.

This sequence joins TRBV7-9 and TRBJ2-7; the D is unclear. The germline V and J ends were trimmed by 2 bases and 4 bases, with 15 bases remaining between them. This CDR3 region has 15 residues. Germline CDR1 is SEHNR and CDR2 is FQNEAQ (reference sequence). CDR3 DNA: TGTGCCAGCAGCTTATCTTCCCAGGTGGGATACGAGCAGTACTTC. Translated: CASSLSSQVGYEQYF.

As DNA, the CDR3 is TGTGCCAGCAGTTCGGGACAGGGCCTCCAAGAGACCCAGTACTTC. Residues: CASSSGQGLQETQYF. The rearrangement uses TRBV6-5 and TRBJ2-5; 9 nucleotides match TRBD1. Germline V gene sequence: CDR1 MNHEY, CDR2 SVGAGI. The V and J ends lost 4 bases and 1 base, in that order; junction bases with no gene match: 4. The CDR3 is 15 residues long.

The chain couples TRBV5-8 to TRBJ2-3; D tentatively fits TRBD1 or TRBD2 (7 bases each). There are 17 residues in the CDR3. The V end was cut by 3 bases, the J end by 4 bases, with 21 bases between. The germline V gene has CDR1 SGHTS and CDR2 YDEGEE. CDR3 sequence (DNA): TGTGCCAGCAGCTGGCAGGGGGGCGGGAGTACGCCAGATACGCAGTATTTT. Translating gives CASSWQGGGSTPDTQYF.

The rearrangement uses TRBV2 and TRBJ1-6, with D possibly TRBD1 on 5 matching bases. V dropped 6 bases and J dropped 4 bases, with 13 bases sitting between them. The CDR3 runs 15 residues. Germline V gene lookup returns CDR1 SNHLY and CDR2 FYNNEI. The CDR3 sequence: CASRPGAPYNSPLHF. The CDR3 DNA reads as TGTGCCAGCAGGCCCGGGGCACCATATAATTCACCCCTCCACTTT. Combining the CDR3 with reference TRBV2 and TRBJ1-6 gives the whole variable domain EPEVTQTPSHQVTQMGQEVILRCVPISNHLYFYWYRQILGQKVEFLVSFYNNEISEKSEIFDDQFSVERPDGSNFTLKIRSTKLEDSAMYFCASRPGAPYNSPLHFGNGTRLTVT.

This clone is a singleton in its sample. The rearrangement uses TRBV5-4 and TRBJ2-3; D unclear. The V gene's germline CDR1 is SGHNT and CDR2 YYREEE (reference sequence). Trimming pared 4 bases from V and 10 bases from J, leaving 13 bases between. This CDR3 region has 12 residues. This chain's CDR3 is CASSQENRAQYF. CDR3 bases: TGTGCCAGCAGCCAGGAAAATAGGGCGCAGTATTTT.

The chain has TRBV27 and TRBJ1-1, with a possible D match to TRBD1 (5 bases). Per germline, CDR1 MNHEY and CDR2 SMNVEV (reference sequence). V lost 6 bases and J 1 base, leaving 15 bases between the germline ends. The CDR3 has 15 residues. The CDR3 DNA is TGTGCCAGCAGGGACTTCGAGGGGTCGAACACTGAAGCTTTCTTT. This codes for CASRDFEGSNTEAFF.

The chain carries TRBV9 and TRBJ1-5, with 7 bases that match TRBD1. Germline V CDR1 and CDR2: SGDLS, YYNGEE. The CDR3 has 15 residues. V was clipped by 0 bases and J by 7 bases; unmatched bases: 7. In nucleotides, the CDR3 is TGTGCCAGCAGCGTAGAGGGGGCAGGGGGGCAGCCCCAGCATTTT. This sequence encodes CASSVEGAGGQPQHF.

The V gene is TRBV6-5, the J gene TRBJ1-4; D is undetermined. Trimming pared 0 bases from V and 8 bases from J, leaving 16 bases between. There are 16 residues in the CDR3. CDR1 MNHEY and CDR2 SVGAGI come from the germline V gene. The CDR3 region is CASSYSSNPYPEKLFF. The CDR3 region has the DNA TGTGCCAGCAGTTACTCGAGCAACCCCTATCCGGAAAAACTGTTTTTT.

The chain uses TRBV19 and TRBJ1-6; TRBD1 is a possible D gene (5 bases). The V end lost 5 bases, the J end lost 14 bases, and 16 bases lay between the germline ends. CDR3 size: 13 residues. Per the germline V gene, CDR1 is LNHDA and CDR2 is SQIVND (reference sequence). As DNA, the CDR3 is TGTGCCAGTAGTCCGCTCGGGGCCTTGTCCCTCCACTTT. Protein sequence: CASSPLGALSLHF.

V is TRBV3-1 (or the pseudogene TRBV3-2) and J is TRBJ1-5; maybe TRBD1 (5 bases). The CDR3 sequence is 15 residues long. Germline V gene lookup returns CDR1 LGHDT and CDR2 YNNKEL (reference sequence). V was cut by 4 bases and J by 3 bases, with 13 bases left in between. CDR3 DNA: TGTGCCAGCAGCCCTCTTAACAGGAACAATCAGCCCCAGCATTTT. Its translation: CASSPLNRNNQPQHF.

The rearrangement uses TRBV29-1 and TRBJ2-2; TRBD1 matches at 7 bases. This CDR3 is built from 13 residues. Germline V gene sequence: CDR1 SQVTM, CDR2 ANQGSEA. The V gene end was trimmed by 7 bases and the J gene end by 4 bases; junction bases not matched to a gene: 6. CDR3 in DNA: TGCAGCGGAACGGGACAGAGCACCGGGGAGCTGTTTTTT. Translation: CSGTGQSTGELFF.

The rearrangement joins TRBV7-3 to TRBJ1-1; D is undetermined. CDR3 length: 13 residues. Germline values: CDR1 SGHTA, CDR2 FQGTGA. Trimming took 2 bases from V and 1 from J, leaving 5 bases between them. The DNA of the CDR3 is TGTGCCAGCAGCTTAGGAGCGAACACTGAAGCTTTCTTT. Translating gives CASSLGANTEAFF.

This clone appeared a single time. The chain combines TRBV6-5 with TRBJ2-7, with 8 positions matching TRBD2. Losses at the gene ends were 0 bases for V and 7 bases for J; bases not matched to a gene: 8. CDR3 length: 15 amino acids. Germline V gives CDR1 MNHEY, CDR2 SVGAGI. CDR3 in DNA: TGTGCCAGCAGTTACTCCCTAGCGGGTGGGAGGGAGCAGTACTTC. This sequence encodes CASSYSLAGGREQYF.

This rearrangement joins TRBV5-5 to TRBJ1-1, with D hard to call. Germline V gives CDR1 SGHKS, CDR2 YYEKEE (reference sequence). V gave up 4 bases and J gave up 5 bases, with 12 bases separating them. CDR3 length equals 13 residues. The CDR3 nucleotides are TGTGCCAGCAGCAACCCCTGGGAAACTGAAGCTTTCTTT. Translation gives CASSNPWETEAFF.